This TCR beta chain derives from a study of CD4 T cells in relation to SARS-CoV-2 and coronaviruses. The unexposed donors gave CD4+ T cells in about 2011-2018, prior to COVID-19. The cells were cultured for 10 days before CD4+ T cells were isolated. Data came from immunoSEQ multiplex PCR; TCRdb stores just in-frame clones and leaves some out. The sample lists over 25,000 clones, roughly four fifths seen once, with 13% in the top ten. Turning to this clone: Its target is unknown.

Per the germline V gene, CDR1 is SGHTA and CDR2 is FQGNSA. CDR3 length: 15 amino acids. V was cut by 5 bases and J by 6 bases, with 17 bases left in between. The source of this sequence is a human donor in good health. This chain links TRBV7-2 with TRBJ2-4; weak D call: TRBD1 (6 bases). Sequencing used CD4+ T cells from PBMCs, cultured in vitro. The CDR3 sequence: CASSPGQLKGNIQYF. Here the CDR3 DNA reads TGTGCCAGCAGCCCCGGACAGCTGAAAGGAAACATTCAGTACTTC.